Listed below are T cell receptor beta chains from one sample, sequenced in a study of blood T cells in healthy people across ages. TCRdb reprocessed the 5' RACE reads via MiXCR and lists one record per CDR3 protein. The table lists about 680,000 distinct CDR3 sequences, 49% of them singletons. The material sequenced was blood. Receptors originate from a woman aged 55-69 years in good health. Both conserved end residues are part of each CDR3. A D gene is named only where the DNA matches it firmly. Where a row states a size, it is once, few, many or the class of an expanded clone; other rows omit it.

size: many
J: TRBJ2-7
V: TRBV10-3
D: NA
DNA: TGTGCCATCAGTGATCCCCCTGAGCAGTACTTC
CDR3: CAISDPPEQYF

size: NA
J: TRBJ1-1
V: TRBV7-9
D: NA
DNA: TGTGCCAGCAGCCTCTTCTCAGAGAACACTGAAGCTTTCTTT
CDR3: CASSLFSENTEAFF

size: few
J: TRBJ2-3
V: TRBV5-1
D: NA
DNA: TGCGCCAGCAGCTTGGACCGGAATACGCAGTATTTT
CDR3: CASSLDRNTQYF

size: NA
J: TRBJ2-6
V: TRBV5-6
D: NA
DNA: TGTGCCAGCAGCTTGGGTGCACTTCCCTCTGGGGCCAACGTCCTGACTTTC
CDR3: CASSLGALPSGANVLTF

size: NA
J: TRBJ1-2
V: TRBV10-3
D: NA
DNA: TGTGCCATCAATGCAGGGACTTTGGTCCGATGGGGCTACACCTTC
CDR3: CAINAGTLVRWGYTF

size: NA
J: TRBJ2-5
V: TRBV4-3
D: NA
DNA: TGCGCCAGCAGCCAAGAAATTCTTGCTAGCGAGTACCAAGAGACCCAGTACTTC
CDR3: CASSQEILASEYQETQYF

size: NA
J: TRBJ1-5
V: TRBV20-1
D: TRBD1
DNA: TGCAGTGCCCGCGGGACAGGAGATCAGCCCCAGCATTTT
CDR3: CSARGTGDQPQHF

size: NA
J: TRBJ2-7
V: TRBV4-1
D: TRBD2
DNA: TGCGCCAGCAGCCGACTGACTAGCGGGCCCTACGAGCAGTACTTC
CDR3: CASSRLTSGPYEQYF

size: NA
J: TRBJ2-7
V: TRBV4-2
D: NA
DNA: TGTGCCAGCAGCCAACCAGACAGACCATACTACGAGCAGTACTTC
CDR3: CASSQPDRPYYEQYF

size: NA
J: TRBJ2-5
V: TRBV6-5
D: TRBD1
DNA: TGTGCCAGCTCCGGGACAGGGGGCGTTTTGTGGGAGACCCAGTACTTC
CDR3: CASSGTGGVLWETQYF

size: NA
J: TRBJ2-3
V: TRBV27
D: NA
DNA: TGTGCCAGCAGTTTAATACCCCCAACGGGCACAGATACGCAGTATTTT
CDR3: CASSLIPPTGTDTQYF

size: NA
J: TRBJ2-5
V: TRBV20-1
D: NA
DNA: TGCAGTGCTAGAGATTGGGACTGGCGGCAGACCCAGTACTTC
CDR3: CSARDWDWRQTQYF

size: NA
J: TRBJ2-1
V: TRBV29-1
D: NA
DNA: TGCAGCACCAGCAGATGTGAGCAGTTCTTC
CDR3: CSTSRCEQFF

size: NA
J: TRBJ2-1
V: TRBV4-3
D: TRBD2
DNA: TGCGCCAGCAGCCCCCCTGGGCGGGAGTTGGCGATTAATGAGCAGTTCTTC
CDR3: CASSPPGRELAINEQFF

size: NA
J: TRBJ2-4
V: TRBV7-8
D: TRBD1
DNA: TGTGCCAGCAGCCCAGGGACAGGGCGAGCGCCGGGGCAGTACTTC
CDR3: CASSPGTGRAPGQYF

size: NA
J: TRBJ2-5
V: TRBV6-2/TRBV6-3
D: NA
DNA: TGTGCCAGCAGTTCCGTCGGGACACTCCAAGAGACCCAGTACTTC
CDR3: CASSSVGTLQETQYF

size: once
J: TRBJ2-1
V: TRBV6-5
D: TRBD2
DNA: TGTGCCAGCACCAGCCCCCTAGCGGGAGGGTACAATGAGCAGTTCTTC
CDR3: CASTSPLAGGYNEQFF

size: few
J: TRBJ2-5
V: TRBV11-2
D: TRBD1
DNA: TGTGCCAGCAGCTTTCCCGGGACAGGAGAAGAGACCCAGTACTTC
CDR3: CASSFPGTGEETQYF

size: NA
J: TRBJ2-5
V: TRBV5-5
D: TRBD2
DNA: TGTGCCAGCAGCTTGATTCTAGCGGGACGCGGTGAGCAGTACTTC
CDR3: CASSLILAGRGEQYF

size: few
J: TRBJ1-5
V: TRBV3-1
D: NA
DNA: TGTGCCAGCAGCCAAACAACAGGGAACAATCAGCCCCAGCATTTT
CDR3: CASSQTTGNNQPQHF

size: NA
J: TRBJ2-1
V: TRBV28
D: TRBD2
DNA: TGTGCCAGCAGTTTCGATTCTTTGAGGCGGGAGGTGACCTACAATGAGCAGTTCTTC
CDR3: CASSFDSLRREVTYNEQFF

size: NA
J: TRBJ2-7
V: TRBV7-2
D: TRBD2
DNA: TGTGCCAGCAGCCCCGGACTAGCGCGCAATGAGCAGTACTTC
CDR3: CASSPGLARNEQYF

size: NA
J: TRBJ2-7
V: TRBV7-2
D: NA
DNA: TGTGCCAGCAGCCCGTACAGCTCCGGGCAGTACTTC
CDR3: CASSPYSSGQYF

size: NA
J: TRBJ2-6
V: TRBV3-1
D: NA
DNA: TGTGCCAGCAGCCAAGGAAGACCGTCTGGGGCCAACGTCCTGACTTTC
CDR3: CASSQGRPSGANVLTF

size: NA
J: TRBJ2-1
V: TRBV18
D: NA
DNA: TGTGCCAGCTCGCAGCAGGGCCCTAAGCAGTTCTTC
CDR3: CASSQQGPKQFF

size: few
J: TRBJ1-1
V: TRBV6-5
D: NA
DNA: TGTGCCAGCAGTTCCCGACGGTTAGCGAACACTGAAGCTTTCTTT
CDR3: CASSSRRLANTEAFF

size: once
J: TRBJ1-6
V: TRBV7-2
D: NA
DNA: TGTGCCAGCAGCTTACCGCCTCGGAGCTCCTATAATTCACCCCTCCACTTT
CDR3: CASSLPPRSSYNSPLHF

size: once
J: TRBJ1-2
V: TRBV4-3
D: NA
DNA: TGCGCCAGCAGCCAAGTGGGGGGAGACTATGGCTACACCTTC
CDR3: CASSQVGGDYGYTF

size: NA
J: TRBJ2-4
V: TRBV6-4
D: NA
DNA: TGTGCCAGCAGTGACTCTAGCCAGAGCAACTTAGCCAAGAACATTCAGTACTTC
CDR3: CASSDSSQSNLAKNIQYF